The clone carrying this T cell receptor beta chain came up many times. Its antigen is not identified. TCRdb reprocessed the 5' RACE reads via MiXCR and lists one record per CDR3 protein. Seen here are approximately 41,000 distinct CDR3 sequences, 2.5% observed once, and the top ten hold 12%. The data were obtained in a study of neurological immune-mediated disorders. Study-level results: Neither clinical nor MRI features showed any association with the multiple sclerosis repertoire cluster, and the authors stated that larger cohorts are needed. On phylogenetic grouping, the repertoires of 18 of 34 multiple sclerosis patients fell within one related-CDR3 cluster, constituting a possible signature.

Germline CDR1 and CDR2: LGHNA and YNFKEQ. V dropped 0 bases and J dropped 3 bases, with 9 bases sitting between them. The CDR3 extends over 14 amino acids. Unsorted libraries were derived from 2 million PBMCs stored at -80 C. V usage is TRBV4-2 and J usage is TRBJ2-7, with D possibly matching TRBD2 (5 bases). This TCR was recovered from a man in his thirties or forties with multiple sclerosis. Source material: PBMCs. The CDR3 is CASSQEPGYYEQYF. CDR3 DNA: TGTGCCAGCAGCCAAGAACCGGGGTACTACGAGCAGTACTTC.